This TCR beta chain was sequenced in a study of T cells in women clearing cervical HPV infection. Points from the study as a whole: TRBV6-7 abundance was lower in cases than controls (approximately 0.1% versus 0.17%).

Notes on this clone: The antigen remains undetermined. Read sequence stops 3 residues before the CDR3 end, and the germline J gene provides the missing end.

The CDR3 covers 14 residues. V lost 1 base, J lost 5 bases, and 0 bases stayed unmatched. Each participant carried one incident cervical HPV16 infection only. TCRdb's table, derived via immunoSEQ multiplex PCR, lists solely in-frame clones and lacks some. The sample totals tens of thousands of clones. The sequenced sample was blood buffy coat. The chain combines TRBV12-3 or TRBV12-4 with TRBJ2-7, with 12 bases lining up with TRBD2. The clonotype originates from a woman between 18 and 69 years old with a cervical HPV16 infection that either progressed to CIN3+ or cleared (not recorded which). CDR3 region: CASSLGLAGDEQYF. The CDR3 DNA, read in part, is TGTGCCAGCAGTTTAGGACTAGCGGGAGACGAG.